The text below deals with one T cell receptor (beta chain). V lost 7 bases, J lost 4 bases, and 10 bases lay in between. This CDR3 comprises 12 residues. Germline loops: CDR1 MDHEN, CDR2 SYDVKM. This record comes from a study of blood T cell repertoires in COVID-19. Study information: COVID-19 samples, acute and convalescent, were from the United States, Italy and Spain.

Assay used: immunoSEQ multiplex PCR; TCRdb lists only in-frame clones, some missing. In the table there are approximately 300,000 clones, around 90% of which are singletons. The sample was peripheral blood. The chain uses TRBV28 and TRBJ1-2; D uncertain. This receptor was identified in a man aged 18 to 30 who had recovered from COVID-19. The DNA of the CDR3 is TGTGCCAGCACCCTGGGCAGCTATGGCTACACCTTC. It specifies CASTLGSYGYTF.